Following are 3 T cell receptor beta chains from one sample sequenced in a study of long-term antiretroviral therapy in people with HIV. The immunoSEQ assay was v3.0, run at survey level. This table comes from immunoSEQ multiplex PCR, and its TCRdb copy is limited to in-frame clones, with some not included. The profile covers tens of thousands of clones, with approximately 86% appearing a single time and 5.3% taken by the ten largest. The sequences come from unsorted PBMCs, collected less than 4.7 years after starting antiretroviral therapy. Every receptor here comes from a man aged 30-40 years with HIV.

As DNA, the CDR3 is TGTGCCAGCAGCTTCAGGACAGGGCTTCCCGGGGCCAACGTCCTGACTTTC. Translated, it gives CASSFRTGLPGANVLTF. This chain joins TRBV5-4 and TRBJ2-6, with 8 bases aligning to TRBD1. Germline CDR1 SGHNT, CDR2 YYREEE (reference sequence). V lost 2 bases, J lost 4 bases, and 8 bases stayed unmatched. The CDR3 has 17 amino acids.

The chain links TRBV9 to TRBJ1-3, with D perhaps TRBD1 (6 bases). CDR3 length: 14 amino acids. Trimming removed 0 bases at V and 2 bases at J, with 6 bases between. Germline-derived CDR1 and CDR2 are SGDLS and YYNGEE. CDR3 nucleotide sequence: TGTGCCAGCAGCGTAGCAGGGGCTGGAAACACCATATATTTT. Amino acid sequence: CASSVAGAGNTIYF. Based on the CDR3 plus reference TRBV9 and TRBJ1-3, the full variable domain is DSGVTQTPKHLITATGQRVTLRCSPRSGDLSVYWYQQSLDQGLQFLIQYYNGEERAKGNILERFSAQQFPDLHSELNLSSLELGDSALYFCASSVAGAGNTIYFGEGSWLTVV.

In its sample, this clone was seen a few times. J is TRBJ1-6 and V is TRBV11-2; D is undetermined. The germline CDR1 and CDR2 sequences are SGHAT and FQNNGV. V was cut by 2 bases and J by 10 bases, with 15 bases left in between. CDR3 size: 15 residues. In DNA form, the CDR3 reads TGTGCCAGCAGCTTACCCCCGTACAGTCGGTCACCCCTCCACTTT. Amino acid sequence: CASSLPPYSRSPLHF.